The sequence of this T cell receptor (beta chain) was determined in a study of T cells after yellow fever vaccination. With 11 bases removed from V and 2 bases from J, the gap between germline ends came to 20 bases. The CDR3 contains 15 residues. Germline V gene sequence: CDR1 ENHRY, CDR2 SYGVKD. A single record per CDR3 protein comes from TCRdb applying MiXCR to the 5' RACE reads. The sample has some 160,000 distinct CDR3 sequences; 5.5% to 7.5% are singletons. This clonotype was found many times. The receptor comes from a man between 18 and 35 years old who received the YFV17D yellow fever vaccine. The specimen comprised CD4+ T cells sorted from PBMCs, sampled 5 days after the first yellow fever vaccination. V is TRBV10-3 and J is TRBJ2-3, with D possibly matching TRBD1 (8 bases). The CDR3 coding sequence is TGTGCCGCCAGCGCACAGGGGGGGACCACAGATACGCAGTATTTT. It is translated as CAASAQGGTTDTQYF.